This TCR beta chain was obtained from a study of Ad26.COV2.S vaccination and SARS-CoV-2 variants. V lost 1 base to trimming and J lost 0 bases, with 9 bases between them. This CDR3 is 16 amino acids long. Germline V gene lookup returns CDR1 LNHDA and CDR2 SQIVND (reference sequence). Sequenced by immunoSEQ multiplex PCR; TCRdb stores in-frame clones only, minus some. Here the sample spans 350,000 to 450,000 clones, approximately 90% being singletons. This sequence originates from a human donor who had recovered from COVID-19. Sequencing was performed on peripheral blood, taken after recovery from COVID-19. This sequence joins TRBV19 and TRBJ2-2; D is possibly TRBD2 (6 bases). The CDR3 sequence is CASSIVGGANTGELFF. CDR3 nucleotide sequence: TGTGCCAGTAGTATAGTCGGCGGGGCGAACACCGGGGAGCTGTTTTTT.